This passage covers 29 T cell receptor beta chains from one sample sequenced in a study of vaccination effects on CD4 cells after COVID-19. After around 10 days in culture, the CD4+ T cells were isolated. Method: immunoSEQ multiplex PCR; TCRdb's copy keeps in-frame clones and lacks some. The sample shows more than 30,000 clones, roughly 70% of them seen only once. These receptors have no identified antigens. Material: CD4+ T cells from PBMCs cultured without peptide, obtained before COVID-19 vaccination. The receptors originated from a human donor who received a COVID-19 vaccine.

The rearrangement joins TRBV11-2 to TRBJ1-1; no firm D call. V lost 5 bases, J lost 0 bases, and 10 bases lay in between. Looked up from germline, CDR1 is SGHAT and CDR2 is FQNNGV. This CDR3 spans 14 amino acids. In DNA, the CDR3 is TGTGCCAGCAGCCGTGACGGAATGAACACTGAAGCTTTCTTT. Translated, it gives CASSRDGMNTEAFF.

The gene calls are TRBV6-1 and TRBJ2-7; a possible D gene is TRBD2 (6 bases). Trimming pared 4 bases from V and 6 bases from J, leaving 22 bases between. The CDR3 length is 16 residues. The V gene's germline CDR1 is MNHNS and CDR2 SASEGT. CDR3 DNA: TGTGCCAGCAGTGGGAGCTTCGGGAGCCACCCGCGCGAGCAGTACTTC. Translation: CASSGSFGSHPREQYF.

The chain employs TRBV5-1 and TRBJ2-2; no clear D gene. V was shortened by 4 bases and J by 3 bases, with 13 bases between the two germline ends. The germline V gene has CDR1 SGHRS and CDR2 YFSETQ. CDR3 length equals 15 residues. The DNA for the CDR3 is TGCGCCAGCAGCCCAGGCACGAGCGACACCGGGGAGCTGTTTTTT. It yields the protein CASSPGTSDTGELFF. The complete variable domain, with remaining parts taken from reference TRBV5-1 and TRBJ2-2, reads KAGVTQTPRYLIKTRGQQVTLSCSPISGHRSVSWYQQTPGQGLQFLFEYFSETQRNKGNFPGRFSGRQFSNSRSEMNVSTLELGDSALYLCASSPGTSDTGELFFGEGSRLTVL.

V gene TRBV19 combines with J gene TRBJ1-2; no firm D call. Germline assignment: CDR1 LNHDA and CDR2 SQIVND (reference sequence). V shed 0 bases and J shed 9 bases, with 20 bases lying between them. The CDR3 totals 16 residues. This CDR3 reads CASSIDREVDGMSYTF. In DNA form, the CDR3 reads TGTGCCAGTAGTATAGATCGGGAGGTGGATGGGATGAGCTACACCTTC. Filled out from reference TRBV19 and TRBJ1-2, the complete variable domain reads DGGITQSPKYLFRKEGQNVTLSCEQNLNHDAMYWYRQDPGQGLRLIYYSQIVNDFQKGDIAEGYSVSREKKESFPLTVTSAQKNPTAFYLCASSIDREVDGMSYTFGSGTRLTVV.

The V call is TRBV5-6, the J call TRBJ2-2; 8 bases agree with TRBD1. J gave up 2 bases and V 4 bases, and 4 bases lay outside the gene matches. The CDR3 spans 15 residues. Germline CDR1 reads SGHDT; CDR2 reads YYEEEE. The CDR3 spells CASSPTGVNTGELFF. The CDR3 nucleotides read TGTGCCAGCAGCCCGACAGGGGTAAACACCGGGGAGCTGTTTTTT.

The chain carries TRBV24-1 and TRBJ2-1; perhaps TRBD1 as D (6 bases). The V end was cut by 2 bases, the J end by 0 bases, with 10 bases between. Germline lookup yields CDR1 KGHDR and CDR2 SFDVKD. The CDR3 spans 16 residues. This CDR3 is CATSDSGQSSYNEQFF. The CDR3 coding sequence is TGTGCCACCAGTGATTCCGGACAGTCCTCCTACAATGAGCAGTTCTTC.

V is TRBV19 and J is TRBJ2-1, with 8 bases identical to TRBD1. Losses at the gene ends were 5 bases for V and 3 bases for J; bases not matched to a gene: 9. This CDR3 region has 16 residues. Germline-derived CDR1 and CDR2 are LNHDA and SQIVND (reference sequence). The CDR3 DNA follows: TGTGCCAGTAGTCCACCAGGGGACAGGAGCTACAATGAGCAGTTCTTC. As protein: CASSPPGDRSYNEQFF.

The chain employs TRBV11-2 and TRBJ2-7; 10 bases are a match to TRBD2. CDR3 length: 20 residues. The V and J ends lost 0 bases and 2 bases, in that order; junction bases with no gene match: 16. Germline V CDR1 and CDR2: SGHAT, FQNNGV. CDR3 loop: CASSLDFLELAGGKAYEQYF. The CDR3 nucleotides read TGTGCCAGCAGCTTAGATTTCTTGGAATTAGCGGGAGGCAAAGCCTACGAGCAGTACTTC.

This chain connects TRBV5-1 to TRBJ1-1; 8 nucleotides align to TRBD1. The V gene's germline CDR1 is SGHRS and CDR2 YFSETQ. CDR3 length equals 18 residues. Losses at the gene ends were 0 bases for V and 4 bases for J; bases not matched to a gene: 14. CDR3 residues: CASSLAWTGNEWGTEAFF. CDR3 coding DNA: TGCGCCAGCAGCTTGGCTTGGACAGGGAACGAATGGGGCACTGAAGCTTTCTTT.

The J gene is TRBJ2-3, the V gene TRBV20-1; D remains unclear. The CDR3 contains 13 residues. Per germline, CDR1 DFQATT and CDR2 SNEGSKA (reference sequence). V shed 3 bases and J shed 4 bases, with 11 bases lying between them. The CDR3 loop is CSASVSDPDTQYF. The CDR3 DNA follows: TGCAGTGCTAGTGTGTCAGATCCAGATACGCAGTATTTT.

V usage is TRBV7-9 and J usage is TRBJ1-2, with D unresolved. From germline, CDR1 is SEHNR and CDR2 FQNEAQ (reference sequence). The V end lost 1 base, the J end lost 6 bases, and 24 bases lay between the germline ends. This CDR3 is 18 amino acids long. The CDR3 here is CASSLEFLLRSGSDGYTF. CDR3 in DNA: TGTGCCAGCAGCTTAGAATTCCTGTTACGGAGCGGTTCTGATGGCTACACCTTC.

The chain couples TRBV10-2 to TRBJ1-2, with D maybe TRBD1 (6 bases). Trimming stripped 6 bases from V and 4 bases from J, with 9 bases between. CDR1 is WSHSY and CDR2 is SAAADI in the germline V gene. CDR3 length equals 12 residues. The DNA of the CDR3 is TGCGCCAGCAGAAAGGACAGCTATGGCTACACCTTC. As protein: CASRKDSYGYTF.

This clone was found a few times. This chain connects TRBV12-3 or TRBV12-4 to TRBJ2-3; D is ambiguous. V was pared by 6 bases and J by 9 bases, with 10 bases between. This CDR3 comprises 11 residues. The CDR3 coding sequence is TGTGCCAGCAGGGGTGGTAGGACGCAGTATTTT. Translated: CASRGGRTQYF.

The genes are TRBV18 and TRBJ1-1; a possible D gene is TRBD1 (5 bases). This CDR3 comprises 16 residues. The V gene lost 0 bases and the J gene lost 4 bases, with 15 bases spanning the gap. The germline CDR1 and CDR2 sequences are KGHSH and LQKENI. CDR3 nucleotides: TGTGCCAGCTCACCACCGTCAGGGAGGAGAGGCACTGAAGCTTTCTTT. Translated: CASSPPSGRRGTEAFF.

The DNA for the CDR3 is TGTGCCAGCTCACCGGACAGGGGGCGCATAAGCGAGCAGTACTTC. It yields the protein CASSPDRGRISEQYF. The gene calls are TRBV18 and TRBJ2-7, with TRBD1 matching 11 bases. CDR3 length: 15 residues. Germline V lookup: CDR1 KGHSH, CDR2 LQKENI. J lost 6 bases, V lost 3 bases, and 7 bases had no gene match.

This clone was seen only a few times. This sequence joins TRBV7-8 and TRBJ2-2, with TRBD1 matching over 10 bases. Per the germline V gene, CDR1 is SGHVS and CDR2 is FQNEAQ. After removal of 1 base from V and 5 bases from J, the junction contained 10 bases not matched to a gene. This CDR3 contains 18 residues. The CDR3 bases are TGTGCCAGCAGCTTAGGGATACCGCGACAGGGGGCAACCGGGGAGCTGTTTTTT. Protein sequence: CASSLGIPRQGATGELFF.

This clone has only a few counts. J is TRBJ1-4 and V is TRBV29-1; D perhaps matches TRBD1 (5 bases). V lost 7 bases and J lost 6, with 15 bases in between. The germline V gene encodes CDR1 SQVTM and CDR2 ANQGSEA. This CDR3 comprises 13 residues. This CDR3 reads CSARGRVDEKLFF. The CDR3 nucleotides are TGCAGCGCCCGGGGGAGGGTTGATGAAAAACTGTTTTTT.

The chain uses TRBV5-4 and TRBJ2-1, with 8 bases identical to TRBD2. The V gene's germline CDR1 is SGHNT and CDR2 YYREEE (reference sequence). CDR3 size: 15 residues. The junction had 14 bases not matched to a gene; V was cut back by 3 bases and J by 12 bases. CDR3: CASSSPSGGHQVQFF. The CDR3 DNA reads as TGTGCCAGCAGCTCACCGAGCGGGGGTCACCAGGTGCAGTTCTTC.

V gene TRBV5-1 combines with J gene TRBJ2-3; D is ambiguous. The CDR3 is 13 residues long. V lost 9 bases, J lost 0 bases, and 11 bases lay in between. Germline assignment: CDR1 SGHRS and CDR2 YFSETQ. Here the CDR3 reads CATLRQSTDTQYF. As DNA, the CDR3 is TGCGCCACCCTAAGGCAAAGCACAGATACGCAGTATTTT.

V gene TRBV7-7 combines with J gene TRBJ2-1; D remains unclear. The CDR3 length is 16 residues. Germline V lookup: CDR1 SSHAT, CDR2 FNYEAQ (reference sequence). Trimming took off 1 base at V and 0 bases at J, with 10 bases between the two ends. CDR3 amino acids: CASSLGRLVSYNEQFF. The CDR3, as DNA: TGTGCCAGCAGCTTAGGTAGACTGGTCTCCTACAATGAGCAGTTCTTC.

This clone was detected only a few times. As DNA, the CDR3 is TGCGCCAGCAGCTTGTTTCCCGGGGCCGATGAAAAACTGTTTTTT. It yields the protein CASSLFPGADEKLFF. The chain links TRBV5-1 to TRBJ1-4, with D tentatively TRBD1 (5 bases). This CDR3 contains 15 residues. Trimming pared 1 base from V and 6 bases from J, leaving 13 bases between. CDR1 is SGHRS and CDR2 is YFSETQ in the germline V gene. The whole variable domain, filled in from reference TRBV5-1 and TRBJ1-4, reads KAGVTQTPRYLIKTRGQQVTLSCSPISGHRSVSWYQQTPGQGLQFLFEYFSETQRNKGNFPGRFSGRQFSNSRSEMNVSTLELGDSALYLCASSLFPGADEKLFFGSGTQLSVL.

This chain connects TRBV7-2 to TRBJ2-2; TRBD1 matches at 9 bases. Germline-derived CDR1 and CDR2 are SGHTA and FQGNSA. Trimming took 4 bases from V and 0 from J; bases not matched to a gene: 9. The CDR3 sequence is 18 residues long. CDR3 sequence (DNA): TGTGCCAGCAGCTCAACCAAGGGACAGGGCTCGAACACCGGGGAGCTGTTTTTT. Protein sequence: CASSSTKGQGSNTGELFF.

The chain joins TRBV6-5 to TRBJ2-3; possible D gene TRBD2, 9 bases. The CDR3 extends over 14 amino acids. Trimming took off 11 bases at V and 6 bases at J, with 21 bases between the two ends. The germline gives CDR1 MNHEY, CDR2 SVGAGI. The CDR3 nucleotides are TGTGCCCCCCGGGGCGGGAGGGACAGGGATACGCAGTATTTT. As protein: CAPRGGRDRDTQYF.

This clone was seen a handful of times. CDR3 in amino acids: CASSLALRGTDTQYF. In DNA, the CDR3 is TGTGCCAGCAGCTTAGCCCTCCGGGGGACAGATACGCAGTATTTT. The chain links TRBV7-9 to TRBJ2-3; perhaps TRBD2 as D (6 bases). The V and J ends lost 0 bases and 3 bases respectively, with 10 bases between them. The CDR3 loop spans 15 amino acids. CDR1 is SEHNR, CDR2 FQNEAQ, per germline (reference sequence).

V is TRBV2 and J is TRBJ2-7; D may be TRBD1 (6 bases). From germline, CDR1 is SNHLY and CDR2 FYNNEI. The length of the CDR3 is 11 residues. V was clipped by 6 bases and J by 3 bases, with 6 bases between them. The CDR3 reads CASRGHYEQYF. The CDR3, as DNA: TGTGCCAGCAGGGGACACTACGAGCAGTACTTC.

DNA for the CDR3: TGTGCCAGCAGCTTCGCAACTAGCGGGAGTCACCAAGAGACCCAGTACTTC. Its translation: CASSFATSGSHQETQYF. This chain connects TRBV7-9 to TRBJ2-5, with 11 nucleotides matching TRBD2. The CDR3 is 17 amino acids. Trimming cost V 3 bases and J 0 bases; bases outside gene matches: 6. Looked up from germline, CDR1 is SEHNR and CDR2 is FQNEAQ (reference sequence).

The J gene is TRBJ1-6, the V gene TRBV27; D not resolved. This CDR3 has 12 residues. The V and J ends lost 5 bases and 8 bases respectively, with 7 bases between them. Germline lookup yields CDR1 MNHEY and CDR2 SMNVEV (reference sequence). CDR3 residues: CASSRQDSPLHF. CDR3 nucleotide sequence: TGTGCCAGCAGTCGCCAGGATTCACCCCTCCACTTT.

The V gene is TRBV10-1, the J gene TRBJ2-3; D gene unclear. The CDR3 loop spans 14 amino acids. The germline gives CDR1 WNHNN, CDR2 SYGVQD (reference sequence). Trimming removed 8 bases at V and 2 bases at J, with 14 bases between. CDR3 protein: CASSLVSATDTQYF. The CDR3 DNA reads TGCGCCAGCTCTTTGGTATCGGCCACAGATACGCAGTATTTT.

The chain carries TRBV3-1 (or the pseudogene TRBV3-2) and TRBJ2-2, with TRBD1 matching 8 bases. Germline trimming cut 4 bases from V and 7 bases from J; bases unmatched to any gene: 2. CDR3 length: 13 amino acids. Germline CDR1 is LGHDT and CDR2 is YNNKEL (reference sequence). The CDR3 loop is CASSRDRGGELFF. The CDR3 DNA is TGTGCCAGCAGCCGAGACAGGGGCGGGGAGCTGTTTTTT.